This TCR beta chain was observed in a study of blood T cell repertoires in COVID-19 (TCRdb year 2020). As for the study more broadly: The collaborator samples originated in the United States, Italy and Spain and spanned the acute and convalescent phases of COVID-19. The prospective study material was composed of cDNA or gDNA derived from T cells, B-cell-depleted T cells, or PBMCs. Subjects who had been exposed to COVID-19, were actively infected with it, or had recovered from it provided the deeply sampled blood TCRbeta repertoires that made up the dataset. The repertoires were released in a freely available public database intended as a resource for research on the immune response to SARS-CoV-2. The samples were drawn from two sources: the first 160 participants of the ongoing ImmuneRACE study, and 1,200 or so subjects contributed by 6 global collaborators. The sample metadata nearly always contained a de-identified subject ID, COVID-19 status, age in years and sex. Where available, HLA class I and class II types were obtained from metadata supplied by the sample provider rather than from assay-based typing. The full study reports these points: How much clinical and demographic metadata was included differed by source and by participant, and the metadata was provided uncurated.

Each collaborating institution followed its own protocols to collect whole blood in K2EDTA tubes. For TCRbeta analysis, collaborators shipped samples as frozen whole blood, isolated PBMCs, or DNA extracted from either of those sample types. The immunoSEQ Assay, a bias-controlled multiplex PCR, was used to amplify TCRbeta CDR3 regions from genomic DNA. The study's own analysis went as follows. Nucleated cell counts per sample were estimated from amplification of reference gene primers within the assay. To quantify the absolute abundance of each unique TCRbeta CDR3 rearrangement, sequence reads were collapsed and filtered. For each sample, productive Simpson clonality was calculated as the square root of Simpson's diversity index over productive rearrangements. What TCRdb holds here is the immuneACCESS table cut down to in-frame rearrangements. Part of the clones is not present; checked against another copy, under half of the missing clones reflect an unresolved V gene, and the others are unexplained. The D gene and trimming were derived from the DNA, and the V and J assignments and clone size from that table. The sample table holds approximately 450,000 clones, of which more than 85% were seen once. Of the sample, around 4.5% is held by the ten largest clones.

Concerning this clone: Its cognate antigen has yet to be identified. Within one base of it there is no much larger clone, and no base qualities were kept.

From the germline V gene (reference sequence), CDR1 is MNHEY and CDR2 is SMNVEV. The CDR3, cysteine through phenylalanine, is 14 amino acids long. Only CDR3 DNA is held: 42 bases, read in frame from base 1. V is clipped by 0 bases and J by 8 bases, and the sequence between their germline boundaries is 8 bases long. Material: peripheral blood. The V and J segments used are TRBV27 and TRBJ1-6; the D gene identity is not certain. This clonotype was sampled from a woman under 40 with acute or convalescent COVID-19. The DNA reads TGTGCCAGCAGTTTATCGCCGGGATATTCACCCCTCCACTTT. It specifies CASSLSPGYSPLHF.